These T cell receptor beta chains were read from a single sample in a study of T-cell reconstitution after alpha-beta-depleted transplantation in children. TCRdb processed the PCR reads anew with MiXCR; each CDR3 protein has one entry. Among some 290,000 distinct CDR3 sequences, around 25% were seen once, and the ten largest hold approximately 9.9%. Sequencing used PBMCs, mostly from graft donor cells, obtained 180 days after TCRalphabeta/CD19-depleted stem cell transplant. These receptors were taken from a male patient younger than 18 who had a stem cell transplant for acute lymphoblastic leukemia, so the T cells may come from the graft donor. Each CDR3 is given with its conserved first and last residue. The order of the fields is clone size, D gene, J gene, V gene, CDR3 DNA, CDR3 protein. A D gene is named only where the DNA matches it firmly. Clone size appears in some rows only: once, few, many, or a class for an expanded clone.

many,TRBD2,TRBJ2-1,TRBV7-2,TGTGCCAGCAGCCCAGGACTAGTACCTTACAATGAGCAGTTCTTC,CASSPGLVPYNEQFF
-,TRBD2,TRBJ2-1,TRBV28,TGTGCCAGCAGTTTCACACTAGCGTCGAATGAGCAGTTCTTC,CASSFTLASNEQFF
few,TRBD2,TRBJ2-7,TRBV3-1,TGTGCCAGCAGCCACTACGGGACTAGCGGGAGCTTGTACGAGCAGTACTTC,CASSHYGTSGSLYEQYF
-,-,TRBJ1-1,TRBV6-1,TGTGCCAGCAGTTTCACGGGCACTGAAGCTTTCTTT,CASSFTGTEAFF
many,-,TRBJ2-1,TRBV20-1,TGCAGTGCTACCACAGGGAAGCCCTACAATGAGCAGTTCTTC,CSATTGKPYNEQFF
-,-,TRBJ2-7,TRBV9,TGTGCCAGCAGCGTAGAGCCAGGGCCCTACGAGCAGTACTTC,CASSVEPGPYEQYF
-,TRBD2,TRBJ2-1,TRBV20-1,TGCAGTGCTAGAGCCTGGGGACTAGCGGGAGGGCCTATCAATGAGCAGTTCTTC,CSARAWGLAGGPINEQFF
-,-,TRBJ2-7,TRBV10-3,TGTGCCATCGGCCAGCTCGCGGCTACCTACGAGCAGTACTTC,CAIGQLAATYEQYF
-,-,TRBJ2-3,TRBV5-1,TGCGCCAGCAGCTTGGTACAGCTCACCACAGATACGCAGTATTTT,CASSLVQLTTDTQYF
-,TRBD2,TRBJ2-5,TRBV20-1,TGCAGTGCTGGACTAGCTGCGACCCAGTACTTC,CSAGLAATQYF
-,-,TRBJ2-3,TRBV7-2,TGTGCCAGCAGCCGTCAACCCTCAGATACGCAGTATTTT,CASSRQPSDTQYF
few,-,TRBJ1-2,TRBV29-1,TGCAGCGTTGAAAAGTCAGCTCGTTATGGCTACACCTTC,CSVEKSARYGYTF
-,-,TRBJ2-1,TRBV6-1,TGTGCCAGTAAAGGGGGACCGTCCTTGAGAACCTACAATGAGCAGTTCTTC,CASKGGPSLRTYNEQFF
-,-,TRBJ2-3,TRBV7-6,TGTGCCAGCAGCCCCATGACAACCTTCACAGATACGCAGTATTTT,CASSPMTTFTDTQYF
few,-,TRBJ2-6,TRBV20-1,TGCAGTGCTAGAGTGAACCTTGGAATATTGGCGGGACGGGGGTCTGGGGCCAACGTCCTGACTTTC,CSARVNLGILAGRGSGANVLTF
few,-,TRBJ2-7,TRBV27,TGTGCCAGCAGTTTATTCTCAGAGAGCTACGAGCAGTACTTC,CASSLFSESYEQYF
-,-,TRBJ2-1,TRBV19,TGTGCCTCTCGTTGGGGAGCGGTCCCCTACAATGAGCAGTTCTTC,CASRWGAVPYNEQFF
few,-,TRBJ2-7,TRBV20-1,TGCAGTGCCATTAAGGGGTCCTACGAGCAGTACTTC,CSAIKGSYEQYF
many,TRBD2,TRBJ2-3,TRBV20-1,TGCAGTGCTAGGGCTAGCGGGAGAACAGATACGCAGTATTTT,CSARASGRTDTQYF
few,-,TRBJ2-5,TRBV7-9,TGTGCCAGCAGCTCCCGACGGGCAGGTCAAGAGACCCAGTACTTC,CASSSRRAGQETQYF
-,-,TRBJ2-1,TRBV10-3,TGTGCCATCAGTGACCCGGGACGAGTCCCAATAAGGGAGCAGTTCTTC,CAISDPGRVPIREQFF
few,-,TRBJ2-1,TRBV5-6,TGTGCCAGCAGTCCAAAGAGGGTCTGGGGCTCCTACAATGAGCAGTTCTTC,CASSPKRVWGSYNEQFF
-,-,TRBJ2-7,TRBV7-8,TGTGCCAGCAGACCAACAGGGAGAGGCTACGAGCAGTACTTC,CASRPTGRGYEQYF
-,TRBD1,TRBJ2-5,TRBV5-8,TGTGCCAGCAGCTGGACAGGGGGATGGACCCAGTACTTC,CASSWTGGWTQYF
few,-,TRBJ2-7,TRBV20-1,TGCAGTGCGACGGACACGATTAGGTACGAGCAGTACTTC,CSATDTIRYEQYF
-,TRBD1,TRBJ1-6,TRBV20-1,TGCAGTGCTAGAACGGACAGGGCTTCACCCCTCCACTTT,CSARTDRASPLHF
-,-,TRBJ2-7,TRBV27,TGTGCCAGCAGTTTAGGGGCAGGGTGGTCCTACGAGCAGTACTTC,CASSLGAGWSYEQYF
few,TRBD2,TRBJ2-7,TRBV27,TGTGCCAGCAGTTTAAGGCCTAGCGGGTATCTAGAGCAGTACTTC,CASSLRPSGYLEQYF
-,TRBD1,TRBJ1-1,TRBV6-1,TGTGCCAGCATTCACAGGGGGCCGAACACTGAAGCTTTCTTT,CASIHRGPNTEAFF
-,-,TRBJ2-2,TRBV7-9,TGTGCCAGCAGCCCGGTAGGCGGGACGAACACCGGGGAGCTGTTTTTT,CASSPVGGTNTGELFF
few,-,TRBJ2-4,TRBV29-1,TGCAGCGCCCGACCTAGGGGACGATTGGCACTTCAGTACTTC,CSARPRGRLALQYF
-,TRBD2,TRBJ2-5,TRBV2,TGTGCCAGCAGTGGTAGCGGGAGCAGAGGAGAGACCCAGTACTTC,CASSGSGSRGETQYF
many,-,TRBJ2-5,TRBV18,TGTGCCAGCTCACCGGTTAGAGAGACCCAGTACTTC,CASSPVRETQYF
-,TRBD1,TRBJ2-7,TRBV12-3/TRBV12-4,TGTGCCAGCAGTCCGGGACAGAGCTCCTACGAGCAGTACTTC,CASSPGQSSYEQYF
many,TRBD2,TRBJ2-7,TRBV7-2,TGTGCCAGCAGCTTAGGGGGGACTAGCTCAACCTACGAGCAGTACTTC,CASSLGGTSSTYEQYF
-,-,TRBJ1-5,TRBV21-1,TGTGCCAGCAGCAAACAGGAGTATAGCAATCAGCCCCAGCATTTT,CASSKQEYSNQPQHF
-,-,TRBJ2-7,TRBV27,TGTGCCAGCAGTTGGGCAGAAGCCTACGAGCAGTACTTC,CASSWAEAYEQYF
few,TRBD2,TRBJ2-7,TRBV27,TGTGCCAGCAGTTACCCCGGGACTAGCGGGCGCTACGAGCAGTACTTC,CASSYPGTSGRYEQYF
few,TRBD2,TRBJ2-7,TRBV29-1,TGCAGCGTTGAGACTAGCGGGAGTTACGAGCAGTACTTC,CSVETSGSYEQYF
-,-,TRBJ1-4,TRBV23-1,TGCGCCAGCAGTCAATGGGGTCCTTTAGAAAAACTGTTTTTT,CASSQWGPLEKLFF
few,-,TRBJ1-2,TRBV11-2,TGTGCCAGCAGCTTAGCAGGGGCGGGCTATGGCTACACCTTC,CASSLAGAGYGYTF
few,-,TRBJ2-7,TRBV12-3/TRBV12-4,TGTGCCAGCAGTTTTGGACACCTTGTCTACGAGCAGTACTTC,CASSFGHLVYEQYF
-,TRBD2,TRBJ2-1,TRBV20-1,TGCAGTGCTAGTGCCGCCGCCGGGACTAGCGGGAGTTACGCCTACAATGAGCAGTTCTTC,CSASAAAGTSGSYAYNEQFF
-,-,TRBJ2-1,TRBV5-1,TGCGCCAGCAGCTGGACCCGACCCCTACTCGCGGGGGCCTCCTACAATGAGCAGTTCTTC,CASSWTRPLLAGASYNEQFF
-,-,TRBJ1-1,TRBV10-3,TGTGCCATCAGTGTGGCATGGGGCCCTAACACTGAAGCTTTCTTT,CAISVAWGPNTEAFF
-,-,TRBJ2-7,TRBV7-8,TGTGCCAGCAGCTTATCTCCTTTATTCTACGAGCAGTACTTC,CASSLSPLFYEQYF
-,TRBD2,TRBJ2-7,TRBV10-1,TGCGCCAGCAGTGAGGCTAGCGGGCGCTACGAGCAGTACTTC,CASSEASGRYEQYF
-,-,TRBJ2-1,TRBV25-1,TGTGCCAGCAGTGAATTCCGCACCTACAATGAGCAGTTCTTC,CASSEFRTYNEQFF
-,-,TRBJ2-7,TRBV5-1,TGCGCCAGCAGCTCCGGGTACTGGGACGAGCAGTACTTC,CASSSGYWDEQYF
-,TRBD2,TRBJ2-7,TRBV12-3/TRBV12-4,TGTGCCAGCAGTGGATATAGCGGGAGCTCCTACGAGCAGTACTTC,CASSGYSGSSYEQYF
few,TRBD2,TRBJ2-5,TRBV6-2/TRBV6-3,TGTGCCAGCAAGCTAGCGGGAGGAGGAGAGACCCAGTACTTC,CASKLAGGGETQYF
-,-,TRBJ1-5,TRBV7-6,TGTGCCAGCAGCTTAGGGTGGGGGGGCAATCAGCCCCAGCATTTT,CASSLGWGGNQPQHF
-,TRBD1,TRBJ1-2,TRBV28,TGTGCCAGCAGTCGACAGGGCCCAAACTATGGCTACACCTTC,CASSRQGPNYGYTF